This is a list of T cell receptor beta chains from one sample in a study of blood T cell repertoires in COVID-19. TCRdb's table, derived via immunoSEQ multiplex PCR, lists solely in-frame clones and lacks some. The sample consists of under 250,000 clones, over 70% of them appearing once. The material sequenced was peripheral blood. The source of these receptors is a man between 50 and 59 years old with active or convalescent COVID-19. CDR3s include the opening cysteine and the closing phenylalanine or tryptophan. Each record gives: CDR3 protein, CDR3 DNA, V gene, clone size, J gene, D gene. A D gene is named only where the DNA matches it firmly. Where a row states a size, it is once, few, many or the class of an expanded clone; other rows omit it.

CASSASGQGSYGYTF,TGTGCCAGCAGTGCCTCGGGACAGGGAAGCTATGGCTACACCTTC,TRBV6-6,few,TRBJ1-2,TRBD1
CASSLDGLAGRETQYF,TGCGCCAGCAGCTTGGATGGACTAGCGGGGCGAGAGACCCAGTACTTC,TRBV5-1,NA,TRBJ2-5,TRBD2
CASRRGSSYEQYF,TGCGCCAGCAGAAGGGGGAGCTCCTACGAGCAGTACTTC,TRBV5-1,few,TRBJ2-7,NA
CASSQGLAGVNEQYF,TGTGCCAGCAGCCAAGGACTAGCGGGAGTTAACGAGCAGTACTTC,TRBV3-1/TRBV3-2,NA,TRBJ2-7,TRBD2
CASRPSGGGAEAFF,TGTGCCAGCAGACCAAGTGGGGGAGGCGCTGAAGCTTTCTTT,TRBV6-5,NA,TRBJ1-1,NA
CASSLNRPYEQYF,TGTGCCAGCAGTCTAAACCGCCCCTACGAGCAGTACTTC,TRBV28,NA,TRBJ2-7,NA
CASSDEATDTQYF,TGTGCCAGCAGTGACGAAGCCACAGATACGCAGTATTTT,TRBV2,NA,TRBJ2-3,NA
CASSLALAGESYQETQYF,TGTGCCAGCAGCTTAGCTCTAGCGGGCGAATCGTACCAAGAGACCCAGTACTTC,TRBV11-1,NA,TRBJ2-5,TRBD2
CASSQEQGNLYEQYF,TGCGCCAGCAGCCAAGAACAGGGTAATCTTTACGAGCAGTACTTC,TRBV4-1,few,TRBJ2-7,NA
CASSERLLAGVAHTQYF,TGTGCCAGCAGCGAACGGCTACTAGCGGGGGTAGCACATACGCAGTATTTT,TRBV7-2,NA,TRBJ2-3,TRBD2
CASSLAPSGKGETQYF,TGCGCCAGCAGCTTGGCCCCTAGCGGGAAGGGAGAGACCCAGTACTTC,TRBV5-1,NA,TRBJ2-5,TRBD2
CASSQWGRRNTGELFF,TGTGCCAGCAGCCAATGGGGGCGAAGGAACACCGGGGAGCTGTTTTTT,TRBV3-1/TRBV3-2,NA,TRBJ2-2,NA
CASSAGQGATSYEQYF,TGTGCCAGTAGTGCGGGACAGGGGGCGACCTCCTACGAGCAGTACTTC,TRBV19,NA,TRBJ2-7,TRBD1
CASSPQENTEAFF,TGTGCCAGCAGCCCCCAGGAGAACACTGAAGCTTTCTTT,TRBV7-3,NA,TRBJ1-1,NA
CASSVGVGGYHEQYF,TGTGCCAGCAGCGTAGGTGTGGGGGGGTACCACGAGCAGTACTTC,TRBV9,many,TRBJ2-7,TRBD2
CASSLVGNTEAFF,TGTGCCAGCAGCTTAGTCGGGAACACTGAAGCTTTCTTT,TRBV11-3,NA,TRBJ1-1,NA
CASSLTGVANYGYTF,TGTGCCAGCAGTTTGACAGGGGTAGCTAACTATGGCTACACCTTC,TRBV27,NA,TRBJ1-2,TRBD1
CASRETQEGGNTF,TGCGCCAGCAGAGAAACCCAAGAGGGTGGAAACACCTTC,TRBV5-1,NA,TRBJ1-2,NA
CAISVIPGQGAYNEQFF,TGTGCCATCAGTGTAATTCCCGGCCAGGGGGCTTACAATGAGCAGTTCTTC,TRBV10-3,once,TRBJ2-1,TRBD1
CASSWPDREGNQPQHF,TGTGCCAGCAGCTGGCCGGACAGGGAGGGCAATCAGCCCCAGCATTTT,TRBV7-9,NA,TRBJ1-5,TRBD1
CASRTGYEKLFF,TGTGCCAGCAGGACAGGGTATGAAAAACTGTTTTTT,TRBV9,NA,TRBJ1-4,TRBD1
CAWSSRDSSITSPLHF,TGTGCCTGGAGTTCAAGGGACAGCTCAATTACTTCACCCCTCCACTTT,TRBV30,NA,TRBJ1-6,TRBD1
CASSSGTANTGELFF,TGTGCCAGCAGTTCTGGGACAGCGAACACCGGGGAGCTGTTTTTT,TRBV6-5,NA,TRBJ2-2,TRBD1
CASSLTGGGYTF,TGTGCCAGCAGCTTGACAGGGGGAGGCTACACCTTC,TRBV5-8,NA,TRBJ1-2,TRBD1
CASSERGQGASGNTIYF,TGTGCCAGCAGCGAGAGGGGACAGGGGGCTTCTGGAAACACCATATATTTT,TRBV9,NA,TRBJ1-3,TRBD1
CASSREGAVGDTQYF,TGTGCCAGCAGCCGGGAAGGTGCAGTTGGAGATACGCAGTATTTT,TRBV6-5,NA,TRBJ2-3,NA
CASSMTGGINQPQHF,TGTGCCAGTAGCATGACAGGGGGGATCAATCAGCCCCAGCATTTT,TRBV19,few,TRBJ1-5,TRBD1
CASSLTGVPYEQYF,TGTGCCAGCAGTTTGACAGGGGTTCCCTACGAGCAGTACTTC,TRBV6-5,NA,TRBJ2-7,TRBD1
CASSFAGQGETQYF,TGTGCCAGTAGTTTTGCCGGACAGGGAGAGACCCAGTACTTC,TRBV19,NA,TRBJ2-5,TRBD1
CASSWGVDRGPSQPQHF,TGTGCCAGCAGCTGGGGCGTAGACAGGGGCCCTTCGCAGCCCCAGCATTTT,TRBV5-5,NA,TRBJ1-5,TRBD1
CATSLDGTSGVGDTQYF,TGTGCCACCAGCCTTGACGGGACTAGCGGAGTAGGGGATACGCAGTATTTT,TRBV15,NA,TRBJ2-3,TRBD2
CASSQGFSGSYNEQFF,TGTGCCAGCAGCCAAGGGTTTAGCGGGAGCTACAATGAGCAGTTCTTC,TRBV3-1/TRBV3-2,NA,TRBJ2-1,TRBD2
CASSPFGQSSYEQYF,TGTGCCAGCTCACCATTCGGACAGAGCTCCTACGAGCAGTACTTC,TRBV18,NA,TRBJ2-7,NA
CASRGQGWNEQFF,TGTGCCAGCAGAGGACAGGGGTGGAATGAGCAGTTCTTC,TRBV6-6,NA,TRBJ2-1,TRBD1
CASSKTPNYGYTF,TGTGCCAGCAGTAAGACACCGAACTATGGCTACACCTTC,TRBV6-5,NA,TRBJ1-2,NA
CASSLVWGGVETQYF,TGTGCCAGCAGCTTAGTTTGGGGGGGGGTGGAGACCCAGTACTTC,TRBV7-2,NA,TRBJ2-5,TRBD2
CAWNLGQVNTEAFF,TGTGCCTGGAATTTGGGGCAGGTGAACACTGAAGCTTTCTTT,TRBV30,few,TRBJ1-1,NA
CASSLDSPMNTEAFF,TGTGCCAGCAGCTTGGACAGTCCTATGAACACTGAAGCTTTCTTT,TRBV5-6,once,TRBJ1-1,NA